A selection of T cell receptor beta chains follows, all from one sample in a study of blood T cell repertoires in COVID-19. Assay: immunoSEQ multiplex PCR; the TCRdb copy retains only in-frame clones and omits some. The sample contains about 110,000 clones, around 80% of which appear only once. The specimen sequenced was peripheral blood. The receptors originated from a man aged 80 or over with COVID-19, enrolled during active disease. CDR3s include the opening cysteine and the closing phenylalanine or tryptophan. Fields, in order: clone size, D gene, V gene, J gene, CDR3 DNA, CDR3 protein. A D gene is named only where the DNA matches it firmly. Clone size is shown for a subset of rows, as once, few, many or a class of expanded clone.

>NA|TRBD2|TRBV6-2/TRBV6-3|TRBJ2-1
TGTGCCAGCAGTTACGGCGCTAGCGGGAGAAGAGAGCAGTTCTTC
CASSYGASGRREQFF
>few|TRBD2|TRBV11-2|TRBJ2-1
TGTGCCAGCAGTCGGACTAGCGGGAACAATGAGCAGTTCTTC
CASSRTSGNNEQFF
>NA|NA|TRBV18|TRBJ1-4
TGTGCCAGCTCACCACCACAGATGAGTGAAAAACTGTTTTTT
CASSPPQMSEKLFF
>NA|NA|TRBV29-1|TRBJ2-3
TGCAGCGCAGGAGGAGACTTGCTGCCTACGCAGTATTTT
CSAGGDLLPTQYF
>NA|TRBD1|TRBV19|TRBJ1-1
TGTGCCAGTAGGGGGGGACAGTTGAACACTGAAGCTTTCTTT
CASRGGQLNTEAFF
>few|TRBD1|TRBV7-9|TRBJ2-3
TGTGCCAGCAGCCCACAGGGGGATACGCAGTATTTT
CASSPQGDTQYF
>NA|TRBD1|TRBV12-3/TRBV12-4|TRBJ2-1
TGTGCCAGCAGGACAGGGGGCGATGAGCAGTTCTTC
CASRTGGDEQFF
>NA|TRBD2|TRBV7-9|TRBJ2-3
TGTGCCAGCAGCTACACTAGCGGGAGAACAGATACGCAGTATTTT
CASSYTSGRTDTQYF
>NA|TRBD1|TRBV28|TRBJ1-1
TGTGCCAGCAGTTTAGGGACAGGGAAGAACACTGAAGCTTTCTTT
CASSLGTGKNTEAFF
>NA|TRBD1|TRBV11-2|TRBJ2-3
TGTGCCAGCAGCCCCAGGGGGCAAACAGATACGCAGTATTTT
CASSPRGQTDTQYF
>once|TRBD2|TRBV25-1|TRBJ2-5
TGTGCCAGCAGTGAATCAAGCCAGCGGGAGGTAGAGCAGACCCAGTACTTC
CASSESSQREVEQTQYF
>NA|NA|TRBV7-7|TRBJ2-1
TGTGCTAGCAGCTCGCAGGGCGGTGAGCAGTTCTTC
CASSSQGGEQFF
>NA|NA|TRBV9|TRBJ1-6
TGTGCCAGCAGCGTAGCACCGAGCTCCTATAATTCACCCCTCCACTTT
CASSVAPSSYNSPLHF
>NA|NA|TRBV5-1|TRBJ1-1
TGCGCCAGCAGCGCCTCCGGGAACACTGAAGCTTTCTTT
CASSASGNTEAFF
>NA|TRBD1|TRBV2|TRBJ2-7
TGTGCCAGCAGTCGGGACAGGTCGGATTACGAGCAGTACTTC
CASSRDRSDYEQYF
>NA|NA|TRBV6-5|TRBJ1-1
TGTGCCAGCAGTTCAACAGTCCGATACACTGAAGCTTTCTTT
CASSSTVRYTEAFF
>NA|NA|TRBV7-3|TRBJ2-1
TGTGCCAGCAGCGTATATCGAGGCAATGAGCAGTTCTTC
CASSVYRGNEQFF
>NA|TRBD1|TRBV12-3/TRBV12-4|TRBJ1-1
TGTGCCAGCATCGGACAGGGGAACACTGAAGCTTTCTTT
CASIGQGNTEAFF
>NA|NA|TRBV5-4|TRBJ1-2
TGTGCCAGCAGCTTGGACAGGGTACACACCTATGGCTACACCTTC
CASSLDRVHTYGYTF
>NA|TRBD1|TRBV5-4|TRBJ2-7
TGTGCCAGCAGCTTGGGAGGGGGCTACTACGAGCAGTACTTC
CASSLGGGYYEQYF
>few|TRBD1|TRBV24-1|TRBJ2-7
TGTGCCACCAGTGATAGGACAGGGAACGACGAGCAGTACTTC
CATSDRTGNDEQYF
>NA|TRBD2|TRBV3-1/TRBV3-2|TRBJ2-7
TGTGCCAGCAGGAAGACCGGGACTAGCGGTTACGAGCAGTACTTC
CASRKTGTSGYEQYF
>NA|TRBD2|TRBV28|TRBJ2-1
TGTGCCAGCAGTTTATTCGGGGGGGCGGGAAATGAGCAGTTCTTC
CASSLFGGAGNEQFF
>NA|TRBD1|TRBV4-3|TRBJ1-6
TGCGCCAGCAGCCAAGGACAGGGGATTAATTCACCCCTCCACTTT
CASSQGQGINSPLHF
>NA|TRBD2|TRBV7-3|TRBJ2-5
TGTGCCAGCAGTCTAGGGACTAGCGCCCGGGGGGCCCAGTACTTC
CASSLGTSARGAQYF
>many|NA|TRBV6-5|TRBJ1-5
TGTGCCAGCAGCAGGGGCAATCAGCCCCAGCATTTT
CASSRGNQPQHF
>NA|NA|TRBV12-3/TRBV12-4|TRBJ2-1
TGTGCCAGCAGTCCTACTTACAATGAGCAGTTCTTC
CASSPTYNEQFF